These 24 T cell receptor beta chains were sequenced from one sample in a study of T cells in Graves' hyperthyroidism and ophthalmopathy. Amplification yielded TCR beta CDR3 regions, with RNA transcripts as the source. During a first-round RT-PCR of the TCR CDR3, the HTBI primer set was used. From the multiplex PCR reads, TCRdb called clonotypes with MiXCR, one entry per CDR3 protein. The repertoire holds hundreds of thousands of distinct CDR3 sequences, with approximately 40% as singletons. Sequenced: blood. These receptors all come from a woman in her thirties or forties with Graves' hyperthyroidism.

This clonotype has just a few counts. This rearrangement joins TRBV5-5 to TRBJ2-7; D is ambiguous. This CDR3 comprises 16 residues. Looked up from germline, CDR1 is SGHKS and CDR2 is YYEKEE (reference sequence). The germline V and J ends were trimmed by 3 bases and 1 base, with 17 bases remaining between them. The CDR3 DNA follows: TGTGCCAGCAGCTCAACCCCACGACACCGATCCTACGAGCAGTACTTC. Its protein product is CASSSTPRHRSYEQYF.

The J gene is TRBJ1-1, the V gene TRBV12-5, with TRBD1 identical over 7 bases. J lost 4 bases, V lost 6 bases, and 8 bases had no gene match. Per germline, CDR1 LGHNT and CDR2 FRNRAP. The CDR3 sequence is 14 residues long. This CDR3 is CASGPGTAVTEAFF. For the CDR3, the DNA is TGTGCTAGTGGACCTGGGACAGCCGTCACTGAAGCTTTCTTT.

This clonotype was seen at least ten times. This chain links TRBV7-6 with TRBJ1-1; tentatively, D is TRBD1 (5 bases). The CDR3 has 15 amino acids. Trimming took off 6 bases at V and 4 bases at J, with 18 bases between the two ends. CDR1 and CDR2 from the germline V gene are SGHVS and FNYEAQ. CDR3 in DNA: TGTGCCAGCAGTCCCCGGATAGGGGCGATCACTGAAGCTTTCTTT. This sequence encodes CASSPRIGAITEAFF.

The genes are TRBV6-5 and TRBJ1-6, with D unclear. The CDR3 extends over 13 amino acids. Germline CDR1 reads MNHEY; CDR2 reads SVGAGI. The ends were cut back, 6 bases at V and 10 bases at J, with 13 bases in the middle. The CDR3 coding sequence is TGTGCCAGCAGCCTTGAGAGCGGGTCACCCCTCCACTTT. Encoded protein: CASSLESGSPLHF.

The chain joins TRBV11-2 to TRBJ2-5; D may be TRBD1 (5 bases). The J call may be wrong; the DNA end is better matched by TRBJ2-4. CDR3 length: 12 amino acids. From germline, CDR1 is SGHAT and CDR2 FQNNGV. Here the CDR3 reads CASSEQGNIQYF. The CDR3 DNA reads TGTGCCAGCAGCGAGCAGGGAAACATTCAGTACTTC.

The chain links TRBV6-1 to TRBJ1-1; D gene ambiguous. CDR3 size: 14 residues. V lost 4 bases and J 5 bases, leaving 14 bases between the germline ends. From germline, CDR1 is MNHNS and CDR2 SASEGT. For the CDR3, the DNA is TGTGCCAGCAGTGCGTTCAACCCCGGAACTGAAGCTTTCTTT. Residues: CASSAFNPGTEAFF.

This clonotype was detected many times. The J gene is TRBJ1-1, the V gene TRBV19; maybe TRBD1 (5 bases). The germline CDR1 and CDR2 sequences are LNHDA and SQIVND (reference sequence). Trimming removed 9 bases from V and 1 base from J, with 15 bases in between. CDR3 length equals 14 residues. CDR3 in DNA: TGTGCCAGCCAGTCCCCTACAGGGAACACTGAAGCTTTCTTT. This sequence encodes CASQSPTGNTEAFF.

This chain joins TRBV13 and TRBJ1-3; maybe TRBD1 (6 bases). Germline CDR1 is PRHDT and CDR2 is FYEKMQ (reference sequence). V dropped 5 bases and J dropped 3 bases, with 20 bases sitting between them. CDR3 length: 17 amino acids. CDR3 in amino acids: CASSPSPGRGHGNTIYF. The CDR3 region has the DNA TGTGCCAGCAGCCCTTCGCCGGGCAGGGGTCATGGAAACACCATATATTTT.

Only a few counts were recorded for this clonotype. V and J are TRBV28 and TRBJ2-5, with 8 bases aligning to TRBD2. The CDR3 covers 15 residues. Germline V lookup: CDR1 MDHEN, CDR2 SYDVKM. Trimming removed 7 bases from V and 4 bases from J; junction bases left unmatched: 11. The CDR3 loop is CASNAVGRGGETQYF. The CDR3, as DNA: TGTGCCAGCAATGCGGTCGGGAGGGGAGGAGAGACCCAGTACTTC.

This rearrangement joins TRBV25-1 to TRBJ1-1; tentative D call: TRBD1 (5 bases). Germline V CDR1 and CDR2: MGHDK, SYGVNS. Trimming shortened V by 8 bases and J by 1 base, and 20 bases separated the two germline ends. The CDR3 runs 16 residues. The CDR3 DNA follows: TGTGCCAGCTCCAACTTGCACGGGGCTCAGAACACTGAAGCTTTCTTT. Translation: CASSNLHGAQNTEAFF.

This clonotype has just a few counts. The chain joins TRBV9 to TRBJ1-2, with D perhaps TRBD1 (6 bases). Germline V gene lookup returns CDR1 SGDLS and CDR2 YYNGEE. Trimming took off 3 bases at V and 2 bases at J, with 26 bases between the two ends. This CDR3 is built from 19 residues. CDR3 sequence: CASSATNRVEPFLNYGYTF. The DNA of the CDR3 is TGTGCCAGCAGCGCTACGAACAGGGTCGAGCCATTCTTAAACTATGGCTACACCTTC.

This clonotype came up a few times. CDR3 sequence reads: CAITETGGELFF. The CDR3 coding sequence is TGTGCCATCACCGAGACAGGGGGGGAGCTGTTTTTT. The chain uses TRBV10-3 and TRBJ2-2, with 7 bases aligning to TRBD1. The germline V gene encodes CDR1 ENHRY and CDR2 SYGVKD. The trim removed 7 bases at V and 8 bases at J, leaving 4 bases unmatched. The CDR3 spans 12 residues.

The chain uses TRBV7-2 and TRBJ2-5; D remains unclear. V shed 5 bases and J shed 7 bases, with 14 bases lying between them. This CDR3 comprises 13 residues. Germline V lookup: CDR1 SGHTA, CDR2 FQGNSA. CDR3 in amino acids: CASSQESLGTQYF. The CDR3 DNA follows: TGTGCCAGCAGCCAAGAGTCCTTGGGGACCCAGTACTTC.

This CDR3 reads CASSYTTGTGANVLTF. The CDR3 DNA reads as TGTGCCAGCAGTTATACGACAGGGACTGGGGCCAACGTCCTGACTTTC. J is TRBJ2-6 and V is TRBV6-5, with 7 bases that match TRBD1. Germline CDR1 is MNHEY and CDR2 is SVGAGI. The junction had 4 bases not matched to a gene; V was cut back by 3 bases and J by 2 bases. The CDR3 is 16 residues long.

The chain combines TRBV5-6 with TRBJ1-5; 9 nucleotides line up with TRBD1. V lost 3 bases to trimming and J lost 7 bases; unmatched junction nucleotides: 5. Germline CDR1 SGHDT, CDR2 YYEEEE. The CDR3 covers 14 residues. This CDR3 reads CASSSQGAEQPQHF. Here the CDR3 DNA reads TGTGCCAGCAGCTCACAGGGGGCGGAACAGCCCCAGCATTTT.

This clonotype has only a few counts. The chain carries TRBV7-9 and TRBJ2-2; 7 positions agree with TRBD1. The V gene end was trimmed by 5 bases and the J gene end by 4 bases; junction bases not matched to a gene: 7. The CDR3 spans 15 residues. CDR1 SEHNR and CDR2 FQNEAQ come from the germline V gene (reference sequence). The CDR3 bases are TGTGCCAGCAGCCCCACAGGGGATAGCACCGGGGAGCTGTTTTTT. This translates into CASSPTGDSTGELFF.

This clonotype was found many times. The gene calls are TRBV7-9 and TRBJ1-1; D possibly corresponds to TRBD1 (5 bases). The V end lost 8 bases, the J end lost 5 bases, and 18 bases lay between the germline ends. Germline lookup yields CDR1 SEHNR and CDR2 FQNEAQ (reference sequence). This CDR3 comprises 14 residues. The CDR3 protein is CASDDRGAETEAFF. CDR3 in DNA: TGTGCCAGCGACGATCGAGGGGCGGAGACTGAAGCTTTCTTT.

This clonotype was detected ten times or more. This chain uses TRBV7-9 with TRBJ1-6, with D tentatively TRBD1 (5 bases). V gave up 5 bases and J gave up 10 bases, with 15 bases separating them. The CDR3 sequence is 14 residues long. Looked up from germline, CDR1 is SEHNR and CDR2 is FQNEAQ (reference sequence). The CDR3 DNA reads TGTGCCAGCAGCCCCGGGACCCGAGGGTCACCCCTCCACTTT. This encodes CASSPGTRGSPLHF. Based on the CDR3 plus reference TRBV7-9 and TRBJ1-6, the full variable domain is DTGVSQNPRHKITKRGQNVTFRCDPISEHNRLYWYRQTLGQGPEFLTYFQNEAQLEKSRLLSDRFSAERPKGSFSTLEIQRTEQGDSAMYLCASSPGTRGSPLHFGNGTRLTVT.

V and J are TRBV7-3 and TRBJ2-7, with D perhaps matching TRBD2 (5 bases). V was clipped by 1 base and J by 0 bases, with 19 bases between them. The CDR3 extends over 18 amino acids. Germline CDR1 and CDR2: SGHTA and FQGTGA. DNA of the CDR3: TGTGCCAGCAGCTTAAGAACTAGTACCCAACGTAGCTCCTACGAGCAGTACTTC. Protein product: CASSLRTSTQRSSYEQYF.

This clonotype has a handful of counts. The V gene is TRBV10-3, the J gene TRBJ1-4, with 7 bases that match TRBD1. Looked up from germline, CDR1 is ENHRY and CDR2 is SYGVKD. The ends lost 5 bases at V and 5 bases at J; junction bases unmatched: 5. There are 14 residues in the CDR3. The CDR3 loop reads CAISPDRINEKLFF. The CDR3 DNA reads TGTGCCATCAGTCCGGACAGGATAAATGAAAAACTGTTTTTT.

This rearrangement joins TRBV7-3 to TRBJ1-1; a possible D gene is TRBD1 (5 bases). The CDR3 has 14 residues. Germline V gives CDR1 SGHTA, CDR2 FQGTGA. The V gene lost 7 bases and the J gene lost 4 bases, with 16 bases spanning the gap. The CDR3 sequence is CASTAPGGTTEAFF. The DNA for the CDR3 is TGTGCCAGCACCGCCCCCGGTGGGACCACTGAAGCTTTCTTT. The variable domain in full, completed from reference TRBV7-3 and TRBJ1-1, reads GAGVSQTPSNKVTEKGKYVELRCDPISGHTALYWYRQSLGQGPEFLIYFQGTGAADDSGLPNDRFFAVRPEGSVSTLKIQRTERGDSAVYLCASTAPGGTTEAFFGQGTRLTVV.

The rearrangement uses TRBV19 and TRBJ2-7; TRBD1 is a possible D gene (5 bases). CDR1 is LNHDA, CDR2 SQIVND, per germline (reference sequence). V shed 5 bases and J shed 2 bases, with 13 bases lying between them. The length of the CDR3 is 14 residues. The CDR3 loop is CASSPQGGTYEQYF. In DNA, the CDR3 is TGTGCCAGTAGTCCGCAGGGCGGTACCTACGAGCAGTACTTC.

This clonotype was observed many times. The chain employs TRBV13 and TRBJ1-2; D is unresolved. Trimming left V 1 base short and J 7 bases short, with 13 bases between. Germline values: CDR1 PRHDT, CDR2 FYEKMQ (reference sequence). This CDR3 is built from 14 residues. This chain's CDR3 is CASSLVTSAGGYTF. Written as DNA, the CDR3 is TGTGCCAGCAGCTTAGTGACGTCGGCGGGTGGCTACACCTTC.

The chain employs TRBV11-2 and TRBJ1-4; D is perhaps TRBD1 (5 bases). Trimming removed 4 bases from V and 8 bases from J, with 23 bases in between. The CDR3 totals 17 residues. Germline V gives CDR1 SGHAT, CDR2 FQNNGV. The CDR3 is CASSSWGRDESGEKLFF. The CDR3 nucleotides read TGTGCCAGCAGCTCTTGGGGCCGGGACGAAAGTGGCGAAAAACTGTTTTTT.